This TCR beta chain was captured in a study of cytomegalovirus exposure and HLA in healthy donors. Turning to the study itself: Earlier work reported 117 million unique TCR beta sequences from about 180 million T cells. Across around 400 genotyped donors, 65% to 90% landed in the Caucasian-associated ancestry cluster. An early release of data contained 70 million to 95 million unique TCRs, which came from HLA-typed donors.

The germline V gene encodes CDR1 GTSNPN and CDR2 SVGIG (reference sequence). The CDR3 extends over 13 amino acids. The ends were cut back, 5 bases at V and 4 bases at J, with 14 bases in the middle. With 60 Vbeta and 13 Jbeta primers, the PCR was carried out. Measured with immunoSEQ multiplex PCR; TCRdb has only the in-frame clones, and not every one. Its listing shows roughly 65,000 clones. The receptor was isolated from a boy between 10 and 17 years old in good health and CMV-seronegative. The chain couples TRBV30 to TRBJ1-1; no clear D. Sequenced: PBMCs. The CDR3 DNA is TGTGCCTGGGGTCCGAGCTGGGCCACTGAAGCTTTCTTT. It specifies CAWGPSWATEAFF.